Given below is one T cell receptor beta chain in context. The antigen remains undetermined. This record belongs to a study of T cell responses to AZD1222 COVID-19 vaccine. Study-wide results and limits: Increased Spike-specific TCR breadth and depth were observed after two AZD1222 doses. Repertoire sampling occurred only after the peak T cell response. Along spike, vaccine-associated CD4 TCRs were found throughout, with dominance at 160-218 and 743-854.

CDR1 is MNHEY, CDR2 SMNVEV, per germline (reference sequence). The V and J ends lost 6 bases and 5 bases, in that order; junction bases with no gene match: 1. The CDR3 totals 12 residues. Measured with immunoSEQ multiplex PCR; TCRdb has only the in-frame clones, and not every one. The table records over 130,000 clones, roughly 89% of them present only once. This TCR derives from an adult who received the MenACWY meningococcal vaccine as a control. The chain employs TRBV27 and TRBJ2-5, with TRBD1 identical over 9 bases. Sequenced material: peripheral blood, taken 28 days after the second dose of the MenACWY control vaccine. The CDR3 loop is CASRQGAETQYF. The CDR3 region has the DNA TGTGCCAGCAGACAGGGGGCCGAGACCCAGTACTTC.